Shown below are 10 T cell receptor beta chains from a single sample sequenced in a study of tumor-infiltrating lymphocytes in primary liver carcinoma. Without any cell sorting, roughly 20-32 mg of bulk tissue yielded co-extracted RNA and DNA. Constant-region priming of approximately 500 ng total RNA yielded TCR beta cDNA. The TCR beta library was amplified through three nested multiplex PCR rounds in a modified ARM-PCR procedure. Use of TRBV1-TRBV30 forward primers with a C-beta reverse primer characterized the first two PCR rounds, which lasted 10 cycles each. From the multiplex PCR reads, TCRdb called clonotypes with MiXCR, one entry per CDR3 protein. The table includes fewer than 25,000 distinct CDR3 sequences, roughly 72% detected once. Sequences were obtained from liver tumor tissue from sampling region 1. The subset: tumor region T1, superior pole. Every receptor here comes from a man in his forties with primary liver carcinoma and hepatitis B virus infection.

Worth noting for this clonotype: The missing conserved phenylalanine or tryptophan at the end of this CDR3 makes a read error likely. The chain carries TRBV20-1 and TRBJ2-1; TRBD2 agrees at 12 bases. Germline V gives CDR1 DFQATT, CDR2 SNEGSKA (reference sequence). J lost 3 bases, V lost 4 bases, and 13 bases had no gene match. The CDR3 has 18 amino acids. The CDR3 bases are TGCAGTGCTACGAGGACTAGCGGGACCAAGTCCTACTACAATGAGCAGTTCCTC. This codes for CSATRTSGTKSYYNEQFL.

The J gene is TRBJ2-3, the V gene TRBV4-2; 9 nucleotides match TRBD2. There are 18 residues in the CDR3. V was clipped by 1 base and J by 3 bases; unmatched bases: 11. Germline CDR1 LGHNA, CDR2 YNFKEQ. The CDR3 loop reads CASSQVARLAGWTDTQYF. The CDR3 region has the DNA TGTGCCAGCAGCCAAGTGGCGCGTCTAGCGGGATGGACAGATACGCAGTATTTT.

This clonotype was detected only a few times. Being one base from a much bigger clone, this may be a read error. The rearrangement links TRBV7-9 to TRBJ2-7, with 11 bases lining up with TRBD1. V lost 0 bases and J lost 6; bases outside the gene matches: 7. This CDR3 comprises 16 residues. Looked up from germline, CDR1 is SEHNR and CDR2 is FQNEAQ (reference sequence). In nucleotides, the CDR3 is TGTGCCAGCAGCTTAGCTTTTGGGACAGGGGGAGGCGAGCAGTACTTC. Its translation is CASSLAFGTGGGEQYF.

This clonotype was counted once. A read error may explain this, as a much larger clone is one base away. This chain uses TRBV6-6 with TRBJ2-3; TRBD2 matches 7 bases. Germline V CDR1 and CDR2: MNHNY, SVGAGI (reference sequence). This CDR3 is 15 amino acids long. CDR3 protein: CTSSHERESTDTQYF. The CDR3 DNA reads TGTACCAGCAGCCACGAGCGGGAAAGCACAGATACGCAGTATTTT.

About this clonotype itself: Compared with germline, one end of the junction differs, possibly owing to a read error. CDR3 sequence (DNA): TGTGCCAGCAGTTACCTCTTAAGCGGGGAGCCGCTTTTT. Protein sequence: CASSYLLSGEPLF. The chain recombines TRBV6-2 or TRBV6-3 with TRBJ2-2; 7 bases map to TRBD2. The CDR3 covers 13 residues. Germline V CDR1 and CDR2: MNHEY, SVGEGT.

V is TRBV7-9 and J is TRBJ1-2, with D hard to call. Trimming stripped 5 bases from V and 5 bases from J, with 21 bases between. This CDR3 is built from 16 residues. The germline gives CDR1 SEHNR, CDR2 FQNEAQ (reference sequence). The CDR3 DNA follows: TGTGCCAGCAGCCCCGAGGGCAGCCTGTCCCCGTATGGCTACACCTTC. This sequence encodes CASSPEGSLSPYGYTF.

This clonotype was picked up a small number of times. As DNA, the CDR3 is TGCAGCAGTAGGGTAGTGGACGAGCAGTACTTC. This sequence encodes CSSRVVDEQYF. The chain is built from TRBV29-1 and TRBJ2-7; D unclear. The V end lost 8 bases, the J end lost 5 bases, and 13 bases lay between the germline ends. The CDR3 extends over 11 amino acids. The germline gives CDR1 SQVTM, CDR2 ANQGSEA.

A note on this clonotype: At one end the junction does not follow the germline gene, possibly because of a read error. The chain carries TRBV7-9 and TRBJ2-4; D is ambiguous. The CDR3 is 11 amino acids. Germline CDR1 is SEHNR and CDR2 is FQNEAQ (reference sequence). The CDR3 spells CASIPQDIRYF. In DNA form, the CDR3 reads TGTGCCAGCATCCCTCAAGATATTCGGTACTTC.

With regard to this clonotype: The junction departs from the called germline gene at one end, perhaps through a read error. This chain connects TRBV11-2 to TRBJ2-2; perhaps TRBD2 as D (6 bases). CDR1 is SGHAT and CDR2 is FQNNGV in the germline V gene. The CDR3 runs 17 residues. In nucleotides, the CDR3 is TGTGTCAGCTGCTTAGCATTAGGAGGGGCGAACACCGGGATGCTGTTTTTT. Translation gives CVSCLALGGANTGMLFF.

Points on this clonotype: Sequence at one end of the junction differs from germline and may be a read error. The CDR3 loop is CASSVSTYTQYF. CDR3 sequence (DNA): TGTGCCAGCAGCGTCAGCACATATACACAGTATTTT. The V gene is TRBV11-2, the J gene TRBJ2-3; D gene unclear. Germline lookup yields CDR1 SGHAT and CDR2 FQNNGV. The CDR3 is 12 residues long.